The rows below give T cell receptor beta chains drawn from one sample of a study of T-cell reconstitution after alpha-beta-depleted transplantation in children. TCRdb re-called the PCR reads with MiXCR, one entry per CDR3 protein. This table has hundreds of thousands of distinct CDR3 sequences, around 13% appearing once. This specimen consisted of PBMCs, obtained before TCRalphabeta/CD19-depleted stem cell transplant. These receptors all stem from a girl aged 2-9 years with congenital amegakaryocytic thrombocytopenia, due to receive a stem cell transplant. CDR3s include the opening cysteine and the closing phenylalanine or tryptophan. The D gene is left open where the match is weak. Clone size appears in some rows only: once, few, many, or a class for an expanded clone.

>many|-|TRBJ1-3|TRBV20-1
CSALTPRENTIYF
>many|-|TRBJ2-5|TRBV11-2
CASSLERGVETQYF
>many|-|TRBJ2-7|TRBV7-9
CASSPHGYEQYF
>many|-|TRBJ2-2|TRBV4-1
CASSRYDRDYTGELFF
>many|-|TRBJ2-6|TRBV5-1
CASSFGSGANVLTF
>-|-|TRBJ2-3|TRBV3-1
CASSPTRSPDTQYF
>-|TRBD1|TRBJ1-5|TRBV7-2
CASSARQGGQPQHF
>many|-|TRBJ2-1|TRBV20-1
CSAVANYNEQFF
>many|-|TRBJ2-3|TRBV2
CASSEAVGGSDTQYF
>many|-|TRBJ1-2|TRBV4-1
CASSLGRWPPNYGYTF
>few|-|TRBJ2-7|TRBV20-1
CSARGGGNYYEQYF
>few|-|TRBJ2-5|TRBV12-3/TRBV12-4
CASSLELSRETQYF
>-|-|TRBJ2-4|TRBV2
CASIEVDKNIQYF
>-|TRBD2|TRBJ2-2|TRBV5-1
CASSLPGLAGVGTGELFF
>many|-|TRBJ2-2|TRBV15
CATRSGRELFF
>many|-|TRBJ2-7|TRBV12-3/TRBV12-4
CASSFASTYEQYF
>-|TRBD1|TRBJ2-5|TRBV5-1
CASSSRTGKETQYF
>-|-|TRBJ2-5|TRBV7-2
CASSFYGGTQYF
>few|TRBD1|TRBJ1-1|TRBV10-3
CAISPGTGNEAFF
>many|TRBD2|TRBJ2-3|TRBV5-1
CASSSRSSGTAIDTQYF
>many|-|TRBJ1-4|TRBV29-1
CSVIGLATNEKLFF
>many|-|TRBJ1-6|TRBV20-1
CSAEDSRVNSPLHF
>-|-|TRBJ2-2|TRBV5-1
CASSPIPLISQQRNTGELFF
>few|-|TRBJ2-2|TRBV7-9
CASSQDWAGGELFF
>few|-|TRBJ2-3|TRBV20-1
CSATDGLTDTQYF
>many|-|TRBJ2-4|TRBV7-9
CASSLDPVGNIQYF
>many|TRBD1|TRBJ1-4|TRBV20-1
CSANRRDSATNEKLFF
>-|-|TRBJ2-7|TRBV20-1
CCARDRWKTPPGYEQYF
>-|-|TRBJ2-1|TRBV7-2
CASSRSVAPDNEQFF
>-|-|TRBJ2-5|TRBV15
CATNEGIGETQYF
>-|TRBD2|TRBJ2-1|TRBV5-1
CASSLEGGTRGNEQFF
>many|-|TRBJ2-5|TRBV4-1
CASSHRKGQETQYF
>few|-|TRBJ2-7|TRBV16
CASSQDLWGSGEQYF
>few|-|TRBJ2-2|TRBV12-3/TRBV12-4
CASSLLAIGELFF
>-|TRBD1|TRBJ2-4|TRBV20-1
CSALTGGSVIQYF
>many|-|TRBJ1-2|TRBV5-1
CASSLKPEVYGYTF
>many|TRBD1|TRBJ2-1|TRBV9
CASSFSGQGREQFF
>many|-|TRBJ2-7|TRBV29-1
CSVLDGSYEQYF
>many|-|TRBJ2-2|TRBV24-1
CATSKAGELFF
>-|-|TRBJ2-5|TRBV4-2
CASSQARGAETQYF
>-|TRBD2|TRBJ2-5|TRBV12-3/TRBV12-4
CASTRATTSGMAETQYF
>many|-|TRBJ1-1|TRBV6-2/TRBV6-3
CASRLQGIYTEAFF
>-|TRBD2|TRBJ2-1|TRBV7-2
CASSVRTSGSYEQFF
>-|TRBD2|TRBJ2-6|TRBV12-3/TRBV12-4
CASSPLELAGVTGANVLTF
>few|TRBD2|TRBJ2-3|TRBV14
CASSQGLAGPFSTDTQYF
>many|-|TRBJ2-1|TRBV5-1
CASSSSVTSYNEQFF
>-|TRBD2|TRBJ2-7|TRBV20-1
CSATGVKASGNSYEQYF
>few|-|TRBJ1-2|TRBV5-1
CASSATGFDGYTF
>few|TRBD1|TRBJ2-7|TRBV10-3
CAIRSGQGSYEQYF
>many|-|TRBJ2-2|TRBV28
CASSLRPGGRTGELFF